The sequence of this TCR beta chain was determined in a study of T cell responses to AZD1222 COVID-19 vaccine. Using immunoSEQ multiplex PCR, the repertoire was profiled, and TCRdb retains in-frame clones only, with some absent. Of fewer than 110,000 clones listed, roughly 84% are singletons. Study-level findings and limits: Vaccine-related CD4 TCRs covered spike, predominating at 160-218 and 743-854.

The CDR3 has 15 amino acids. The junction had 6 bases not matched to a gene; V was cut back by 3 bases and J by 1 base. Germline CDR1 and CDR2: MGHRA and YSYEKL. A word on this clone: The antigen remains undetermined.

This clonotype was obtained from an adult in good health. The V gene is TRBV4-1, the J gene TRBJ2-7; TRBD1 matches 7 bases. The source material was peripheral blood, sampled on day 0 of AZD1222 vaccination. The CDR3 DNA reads TGCGCCAGCAGCCATACAGGGGATTCTTCCTACGAGCAGTACTTC. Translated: CASSHTGDSSYEQYF.